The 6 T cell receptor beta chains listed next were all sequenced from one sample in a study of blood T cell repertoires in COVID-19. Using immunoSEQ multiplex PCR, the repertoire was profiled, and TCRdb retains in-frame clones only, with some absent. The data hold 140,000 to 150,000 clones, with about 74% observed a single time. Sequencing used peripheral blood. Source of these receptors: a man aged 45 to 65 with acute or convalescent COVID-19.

For the CDR3, the DNA is TGTGCCACCAGCAGAGATGCGGGACAGGGTACCGGGGAGCTGTTTTTT. This codes for CATSRDAGQGTGELFF. The V gene is TRBV15, the J gene TRBJ2-2, with 9 nucleotides matching TRBD1. The J segment lost 5 bases and the V segment lost 0 bases, leaving 4 bases of the junction unmatched. This CDR3 region has 16 residues. CDR1 is LNHNV, CDR2 YYDKDF, per germline (reference sequence).

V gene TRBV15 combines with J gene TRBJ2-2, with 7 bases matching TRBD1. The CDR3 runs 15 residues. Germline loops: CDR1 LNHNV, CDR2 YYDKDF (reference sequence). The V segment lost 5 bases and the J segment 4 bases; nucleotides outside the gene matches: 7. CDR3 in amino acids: CATSLQTGRTGELFF. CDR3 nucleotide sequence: TGTGCCACCAGCCTCCAGACAGGGCGCACCGGGGAGCTGTTTTTT.

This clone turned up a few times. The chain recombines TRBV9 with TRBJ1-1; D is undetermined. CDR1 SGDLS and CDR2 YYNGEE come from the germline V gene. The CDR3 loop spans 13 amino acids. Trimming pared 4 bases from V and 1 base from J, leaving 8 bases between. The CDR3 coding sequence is TGTGCCAGCAGCATCGCAGGGAACACTGAAGCTTTCTTT. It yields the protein CASSIAGNTEAFF.

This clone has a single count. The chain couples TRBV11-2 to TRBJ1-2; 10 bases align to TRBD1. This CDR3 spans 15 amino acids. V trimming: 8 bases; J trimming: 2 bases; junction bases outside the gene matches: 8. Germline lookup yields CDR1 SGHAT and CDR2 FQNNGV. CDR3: CASRSPGQGNYGYTF. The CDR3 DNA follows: TGTGCCAGCCGATCACCGGGACAGGGGAACTATGGCTACACCTTC.

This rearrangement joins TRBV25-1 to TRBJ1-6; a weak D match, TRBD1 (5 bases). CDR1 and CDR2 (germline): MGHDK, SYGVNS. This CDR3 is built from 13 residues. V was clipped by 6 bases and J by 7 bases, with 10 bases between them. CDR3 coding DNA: TGTGCCAGCAGCCACGGGGGGAATTCACCCCTCCACTTT. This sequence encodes CASSHGGNSPLHF.

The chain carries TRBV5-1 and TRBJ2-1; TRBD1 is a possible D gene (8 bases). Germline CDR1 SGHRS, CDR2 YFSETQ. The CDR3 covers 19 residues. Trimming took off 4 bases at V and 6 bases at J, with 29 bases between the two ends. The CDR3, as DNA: TGCGCCAGCAGCCCCCAGGGGGCCCTACTACTAGCGCCGAGCAATGAGCAGTTCTTC. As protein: CASSPQGALLLAPSNEQFF.